This T cell receptor beta chain was sequenced in a study of CD8+ T cells in alopecia areata. Only a few counts were recorded for this clone. The sequencing template was cDNA reverse transcribed from extracted RNA. Sequencing used immunoSEQ multiplex PCR; TCRdb keeps in-frame clones, though not all of them. The table records around 190,000 clones, about three fifths of them present only once. This sample's treatment: oral pan-JAK inhibitor, 5-10 mg twice daily. As part of sample collection, lesional scalp punch biopsies and peripheral blood were taken from alopecia areata patients. Researchers picked out CD4+ and CD8+ T cells from PBMCs by sorting. The starting material was CD4+ T cells sorted from blood, obtained at week 4, from a patient treated with tofacitinib. The TCR originated in a human donor with alopecia areata.

The CDR3 spells CSALTSGIGTYNEQFF. For the CDR3, the DNA is TGCAGCGCTTTGACTAGCGGGATTGGGACCTACAATGAGCAGTTCTTC. The gene calls are TRBV29-1 and TRBJ2-1, with 11 positions matching TRBD2. V was clipped by 7 bases and J by 2 bases; unmatched bases: 10. The CDR3 covers 16 residues. Germline assignment: CDR1 SQVTM and CDR2 ANQGSEA.